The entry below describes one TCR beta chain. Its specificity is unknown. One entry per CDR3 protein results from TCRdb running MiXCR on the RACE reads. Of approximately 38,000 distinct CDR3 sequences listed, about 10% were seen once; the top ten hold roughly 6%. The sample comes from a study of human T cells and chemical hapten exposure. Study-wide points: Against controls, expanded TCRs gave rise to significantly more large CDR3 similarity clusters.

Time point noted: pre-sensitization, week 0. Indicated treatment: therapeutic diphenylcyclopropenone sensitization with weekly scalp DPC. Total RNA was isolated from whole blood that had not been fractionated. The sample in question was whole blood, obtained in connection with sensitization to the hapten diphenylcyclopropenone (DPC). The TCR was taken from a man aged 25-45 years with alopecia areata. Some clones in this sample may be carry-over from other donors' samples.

CDR3 sequence: CASNPGHNEQFF. The CDR3 DNA sequence: TGTGCCAGCAACCCAGGTCACAATGAGCAGTTCTTC. This chain joins TRBV9 and TRBJ2-1; no clear D. This CDR3 has 12 amino acids. Trimming removed 6 bases from V and 5 bases from J, with 9 bases in between. CDR1 and CDR2 (germline): SGDLS, YYNGEE.